This T cell receptor beta chain was recorded in a study of blood T cells in healthy people across ages. Findings and limits, study-wide: The study could not conclusively compare naive and antigen-experienced cells, given its unsorted PBMCs.

Of note for this clonotype: Antigen unknown. The germline gene is not matched at one end of the junction; a read error may be the cause.

PCR was performed a second time for about 7 to 11 cycles using a sample-barcoded 5' primer and a J-beta primer mix. TCRdb fed the 5' RACE reads into MiXCR, producing one record per CDR3 protein. Here the sample spans about 1.4 million distinct CDR3 sequences, around 59% being singletons. Germline V gene data show CDR1 as DFQATT and CDR2 as SNEGSKA (reference sequence). This CDR3 has 14 amino acids. This rearrangement joins TRBV20-1 to TRBJ2-5; the match to TRBD1 covers 8 bases. This receptor was taken from a man in his late teens or twenties in good health. The specimen was blood. CDR3 in amino acids: CSARFGTGQETQYF. The CDR3 DNA follows: TGTAGTGCTAGGTTTGGGACAGGACAAGAGACCCAGTACTTC.